This record concerns one T cell receptor (beta chain) sequence. Both 60 Vbeta primers and 13 Jbeta primers went into the PCR. Profiling relied on immunoSEQ multiplex PCR, and the TCRdb table lists in-frame clones only, not all of them. The sample records around 63,000 clones, about three quarters being singletons. This record belongs to a study of cytomegalovirus exposure and HLA in healthy donors. This CDR3 is 14 amino acids long. Trimming cost V 4 bases and J 6 bases; bases outside gene matches: 5. Germline assignment: CDR1 SGHDT and CDR2 YYEEEE. The source of this sequence is a man aged 35 to 55 in good health and CMV-seronegative. The chain uses TRBV5-6 and TRBJ2-3; 10 positions agree with TRBD1. Sample: PBMCs. The CDR3 here is CASSAGTGVDTQYF. The CDR3, as DNA: TGTGCCAGCAGCGCCGGGACAGGGGTCGATACGCAGTATTTT.